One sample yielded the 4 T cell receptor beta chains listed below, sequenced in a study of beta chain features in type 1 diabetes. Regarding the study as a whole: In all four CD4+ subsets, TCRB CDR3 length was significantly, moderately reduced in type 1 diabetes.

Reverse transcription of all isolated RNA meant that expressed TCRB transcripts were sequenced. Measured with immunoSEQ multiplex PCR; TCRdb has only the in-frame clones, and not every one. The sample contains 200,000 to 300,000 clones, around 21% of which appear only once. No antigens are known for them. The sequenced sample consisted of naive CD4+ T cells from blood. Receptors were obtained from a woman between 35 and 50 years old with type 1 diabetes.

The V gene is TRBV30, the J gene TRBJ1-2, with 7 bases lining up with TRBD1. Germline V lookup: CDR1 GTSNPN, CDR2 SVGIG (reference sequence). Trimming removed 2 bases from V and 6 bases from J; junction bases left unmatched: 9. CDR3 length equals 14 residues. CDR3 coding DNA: TGTGCCTGGAGTCCCACGGGACAGCAACATGGCTACACCTTC. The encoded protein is CAWSPTGQQHGYTF.

CDR3 in amino acids: CASSLTRTETQYF. The CDR3 DNA reads as TGTGCCAGCAGTCTTACTAGAACGGAGACCCAGTACTTC. The chain combines TRBV11-2 with TRBJ2-5, with D perhaps TRBD2 (5 bases). This CDR3 spans 13 amino acids. V lost 6 bases and J 5 bases, leaving 13 bases between the germline ends. Germline CDR1 reads SGHAT; CDR2 reads FQNNGV.

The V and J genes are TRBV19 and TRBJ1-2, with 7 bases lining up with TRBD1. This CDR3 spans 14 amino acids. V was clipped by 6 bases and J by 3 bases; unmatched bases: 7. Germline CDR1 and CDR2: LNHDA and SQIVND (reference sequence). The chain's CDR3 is CASRADRVDYGYTF. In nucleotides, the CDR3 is TGTGCCAGTAGGGCTGACAGGGTCGACTATGGCTACACCTTC.

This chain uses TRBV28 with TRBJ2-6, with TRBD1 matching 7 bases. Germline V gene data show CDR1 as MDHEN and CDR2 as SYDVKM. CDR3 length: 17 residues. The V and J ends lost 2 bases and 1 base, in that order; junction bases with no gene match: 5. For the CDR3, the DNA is TGTGCCAGCAGTTTAAAGGGGGCGCTTTCTGGGGCCAACGTCCTGACTTTC. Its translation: CASSLKGALSGANVLTF.